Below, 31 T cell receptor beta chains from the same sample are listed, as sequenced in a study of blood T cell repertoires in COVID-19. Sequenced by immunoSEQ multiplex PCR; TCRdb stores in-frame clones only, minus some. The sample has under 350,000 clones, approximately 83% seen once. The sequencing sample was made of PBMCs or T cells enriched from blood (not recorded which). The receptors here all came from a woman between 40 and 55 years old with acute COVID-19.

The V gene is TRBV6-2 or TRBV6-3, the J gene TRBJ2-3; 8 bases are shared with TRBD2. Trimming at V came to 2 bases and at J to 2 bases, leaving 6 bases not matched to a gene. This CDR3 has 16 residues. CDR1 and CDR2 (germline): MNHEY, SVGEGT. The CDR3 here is CASSYLRGGVTDTQYF. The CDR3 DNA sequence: TGTGCCAGCAGTTACCTTCGGGGGGGGGTCACAGATACGCAGTATTTT.

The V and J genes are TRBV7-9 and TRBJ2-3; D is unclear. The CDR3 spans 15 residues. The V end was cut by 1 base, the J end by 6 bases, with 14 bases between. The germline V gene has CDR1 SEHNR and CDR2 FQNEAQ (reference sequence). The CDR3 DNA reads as TGTGCCAGCAGCTTAGTTTCCTTATCGGTCGATACGCAGTATTTT. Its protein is CASSLVSLSVDTQYF.

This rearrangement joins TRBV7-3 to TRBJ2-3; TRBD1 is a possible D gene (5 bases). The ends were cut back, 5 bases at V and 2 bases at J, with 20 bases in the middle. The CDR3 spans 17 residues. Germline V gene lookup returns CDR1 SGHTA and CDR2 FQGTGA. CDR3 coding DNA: TGTGCCAGCAGCCCAACTGGGGCTAGACGATCCACAGATACGCAGTATTTT. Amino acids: CASSPTGARRSTDTQYF.

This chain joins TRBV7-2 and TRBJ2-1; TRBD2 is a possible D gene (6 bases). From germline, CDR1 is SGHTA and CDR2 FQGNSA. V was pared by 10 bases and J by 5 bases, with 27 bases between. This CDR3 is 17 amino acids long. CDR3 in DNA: TGTGCCACCCAGCTTAGATGGAGGGCCAACACACACAATGAGCAGTTCTTC. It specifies CATQLRWRANTHNEQFF.

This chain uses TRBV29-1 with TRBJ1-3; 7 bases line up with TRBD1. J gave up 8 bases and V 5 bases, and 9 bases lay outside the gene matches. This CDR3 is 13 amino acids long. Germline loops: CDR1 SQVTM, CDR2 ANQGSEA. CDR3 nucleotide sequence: TGCAGCGTTTGGGACAGCGGAAGTTACACCATATATTTT. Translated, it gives CSVWDSGSYTIYF.

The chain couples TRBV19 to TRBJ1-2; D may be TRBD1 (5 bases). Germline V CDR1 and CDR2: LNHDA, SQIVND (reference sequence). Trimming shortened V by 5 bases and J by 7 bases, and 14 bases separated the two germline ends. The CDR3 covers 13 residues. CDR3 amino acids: CASSPGGWSGYTF. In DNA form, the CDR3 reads TGTGCCAGTAGTCCGGGGGGGTGGAGTGGCTACACCTTC.

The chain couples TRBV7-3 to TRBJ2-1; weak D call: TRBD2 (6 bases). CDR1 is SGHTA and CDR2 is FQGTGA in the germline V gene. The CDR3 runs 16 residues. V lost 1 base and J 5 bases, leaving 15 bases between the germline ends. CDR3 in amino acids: CASSLSSGGRDNEQFF. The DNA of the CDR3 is TGTGCCAGCAGCTTAAGTAGCGGTGGTCGCGACAATGAGCAGTTCTTC.

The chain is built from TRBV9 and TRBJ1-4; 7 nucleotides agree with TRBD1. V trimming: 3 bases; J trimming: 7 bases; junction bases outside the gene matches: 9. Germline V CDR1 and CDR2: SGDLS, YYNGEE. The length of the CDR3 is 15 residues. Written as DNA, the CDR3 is TGTGCCAGCAGCGCGTTGACAGGGAGGAGTGAAAAACTGTTTTTT. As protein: CASSALTGRSEKLFF.

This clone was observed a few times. As DNA, the CDR3 is TGCGCCAGCAGCCTTTCTAGCGGGAGGACGACAGATACGCAGTATTTT. This gives the protein CASSLSSGRTTDTQYF. The V and J genes are TRBV4-3 and TRBJ2-3; TRBD2 matches 11 bases. The ends lost 4 bases at V and 3 bases at J; junction bases unmatched: 6. Germline CDR1 is LGHNA and CDR2 is YSLEER. The CDR3 is 16 amino acids.

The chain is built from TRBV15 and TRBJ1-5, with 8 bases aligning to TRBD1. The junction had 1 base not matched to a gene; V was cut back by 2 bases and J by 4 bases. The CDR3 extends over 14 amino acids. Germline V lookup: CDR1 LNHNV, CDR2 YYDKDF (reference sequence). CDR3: CATSRQGANQPQHF. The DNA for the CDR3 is TGTGCCACCAGCAGACAGGGGGCAAATCAGCCCCAGCATTTT.

CDR3 amino acids: CASSPPASGRQTQYF. The CDR3 DNA reads as TGTGCCAGCTCACCACCGGCTAGCGGGAGGCAGACCCAGTACTTC. The V call is TRBV18, the J call TRBJ2-5; 11 nucleotides align to TRBD2. V trimming: 0 bases; J trimming: 6 bases; junction bases outside the gene matches: 3. CDR1 is KGHSH and CDR2 is LQKENI in the germline V gene. This CDR3 region has 15 residues.

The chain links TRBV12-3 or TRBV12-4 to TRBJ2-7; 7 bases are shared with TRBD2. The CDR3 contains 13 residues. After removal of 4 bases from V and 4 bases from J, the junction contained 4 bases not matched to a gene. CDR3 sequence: CASSSVGGYEQYF. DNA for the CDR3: TGTGCCAGCAGTTCCGTCGGGGGGTACGAGCAGTACTTC.

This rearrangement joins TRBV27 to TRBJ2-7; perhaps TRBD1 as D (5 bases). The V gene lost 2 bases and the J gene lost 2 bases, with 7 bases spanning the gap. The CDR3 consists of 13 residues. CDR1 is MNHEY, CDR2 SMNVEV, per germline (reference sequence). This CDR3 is CASSLLGPYEQYF. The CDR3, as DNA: TGTGCCAGCAGTTTACTGGGGCCCTACGAGCAGTACTTC.

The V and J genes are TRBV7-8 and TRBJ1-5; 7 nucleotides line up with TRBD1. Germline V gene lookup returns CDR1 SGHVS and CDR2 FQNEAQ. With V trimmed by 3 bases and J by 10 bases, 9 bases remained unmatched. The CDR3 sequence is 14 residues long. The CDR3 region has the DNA TGTGCCAGCAGCTTCGGACAGGAGGGTCATCCCCAGCATTTT. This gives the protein CASSFGQEGHPQHF.

The CDR3 DNA is TGTGCCAGCAGTCGAGCACGGGACAGATACTATGGCTACACCTTC. As protein: CASSRARDRYYGYTF. The chain recombines TRBV6-5 with TRBJ1-2; 7 bases align to TRBD1. V trimming: 5 bases; J trimming: 3 bases; junction bases outside the gene matches: 9. Germline V gene sequence: CDR1 MNHEY, CDR2 SVGAGI. CDR3 length: 15 residues.

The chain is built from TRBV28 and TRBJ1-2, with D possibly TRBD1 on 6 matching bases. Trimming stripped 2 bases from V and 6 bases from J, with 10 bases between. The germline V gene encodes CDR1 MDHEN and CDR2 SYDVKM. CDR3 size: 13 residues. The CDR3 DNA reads TGTGCCAGCAGTTTAAGGGACAAAGATGGCTACACCTTC. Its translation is CASSLRDKDGYTF.

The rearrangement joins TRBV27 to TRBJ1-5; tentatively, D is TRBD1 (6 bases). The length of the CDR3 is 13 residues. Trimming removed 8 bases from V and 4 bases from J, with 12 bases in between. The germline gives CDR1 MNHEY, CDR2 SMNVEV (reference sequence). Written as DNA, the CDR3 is TGTGCCAGCGGAAAACAGGGTAATCAGCCCCAGCATTTT. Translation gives CASGKQGNQPQHF.

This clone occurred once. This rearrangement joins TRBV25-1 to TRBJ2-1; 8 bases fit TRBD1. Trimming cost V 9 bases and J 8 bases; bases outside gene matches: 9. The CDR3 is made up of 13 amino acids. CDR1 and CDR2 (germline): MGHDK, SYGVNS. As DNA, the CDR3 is TGTGCCAGTACCAGGGGGCTTATCGATGAGCAGTTCTTC. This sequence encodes CASTRGLIDEQFF.

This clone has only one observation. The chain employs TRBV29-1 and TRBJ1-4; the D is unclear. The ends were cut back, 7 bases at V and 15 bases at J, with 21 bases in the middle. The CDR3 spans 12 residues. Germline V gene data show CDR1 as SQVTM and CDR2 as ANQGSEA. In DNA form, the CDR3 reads TGCAGCGCCGGAGACCGTGGCGGTAAGGTGTTTTTT. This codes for CSAGDRGGKVFF. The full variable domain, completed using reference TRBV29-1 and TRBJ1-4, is SAVISQKPSRDICQRGTSLTIQCQVDSQVTMMFWYRQQPGQSLTLIATANQGSEATYESGFVIDKFPISRPNLTFSTLTVSNMSPEDSSIYLCSAGDRGGKVFFGSGTQLSVL.

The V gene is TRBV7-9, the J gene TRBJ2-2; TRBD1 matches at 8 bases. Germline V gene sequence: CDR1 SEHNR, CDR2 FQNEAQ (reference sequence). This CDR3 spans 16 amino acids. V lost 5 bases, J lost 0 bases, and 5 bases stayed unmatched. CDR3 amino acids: CASSPSGQANTGELFF. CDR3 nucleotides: TGTGCCAGCAGCCCATCGGGACAGGCGAACACCGGGGAGCTGTTTTTT.

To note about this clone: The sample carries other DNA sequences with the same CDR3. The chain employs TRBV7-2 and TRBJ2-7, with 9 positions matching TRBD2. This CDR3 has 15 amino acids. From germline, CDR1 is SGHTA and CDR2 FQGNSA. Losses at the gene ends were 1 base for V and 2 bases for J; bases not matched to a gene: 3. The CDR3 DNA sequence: TGTGCCAGCAGCTTAGTCAGCGGGGGGCCCTACGAGCAGTACTTC. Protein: CASSLVSGGPYEQYF.

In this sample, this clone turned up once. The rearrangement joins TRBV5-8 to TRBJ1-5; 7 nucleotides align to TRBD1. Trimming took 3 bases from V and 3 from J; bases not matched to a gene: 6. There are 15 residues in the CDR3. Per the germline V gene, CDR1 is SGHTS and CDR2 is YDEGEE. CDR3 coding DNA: TGTGCCAGCAGCTCGAAGACAGGGCTCAATCAGCCCCAGCATTTT. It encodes CASSSKTGLNQPQHF.

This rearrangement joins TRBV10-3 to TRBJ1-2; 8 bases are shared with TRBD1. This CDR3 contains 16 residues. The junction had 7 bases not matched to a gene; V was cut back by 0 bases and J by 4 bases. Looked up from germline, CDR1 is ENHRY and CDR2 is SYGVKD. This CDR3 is CAISESRQGASYGYTF. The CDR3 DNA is TGTGCCATCAGTGAGTCGAGGCAGGGGGCAAGCTATGGCTACACCTTC.

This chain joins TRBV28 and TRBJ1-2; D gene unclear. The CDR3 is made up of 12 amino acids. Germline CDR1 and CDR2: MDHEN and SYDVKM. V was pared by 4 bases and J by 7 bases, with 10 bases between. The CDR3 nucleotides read TGTGCCAGCAGTTCGGCGGGGTTTGGCTACACCTTC. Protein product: CASSSAGFGYTF.

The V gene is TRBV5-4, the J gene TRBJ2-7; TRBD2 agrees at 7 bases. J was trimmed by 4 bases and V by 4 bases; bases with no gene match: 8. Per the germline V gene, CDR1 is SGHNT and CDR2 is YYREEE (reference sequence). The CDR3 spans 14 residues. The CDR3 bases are TGTGCCAGCAGCACCAAGACTAGCCCGTACGAGCAGTACTTC. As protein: CASSTKTSPYEQYF.

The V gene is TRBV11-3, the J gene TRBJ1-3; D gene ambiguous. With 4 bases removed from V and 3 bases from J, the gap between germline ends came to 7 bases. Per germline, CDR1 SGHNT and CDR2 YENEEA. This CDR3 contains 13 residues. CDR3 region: CASSSEVGNTIYF. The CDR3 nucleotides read TGTGCCAGCAGCTCGGAGGTTGGAAACACCATATATTTT. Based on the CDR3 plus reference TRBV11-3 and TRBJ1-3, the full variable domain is EAGVVQSPRYKIIEKKQPVAFWCNPISGHNTLYWYLQNLGQGPELLIRYENEEAVDDSQLPKDRFSAERLKGVDSTLKIQPAELGDSAVYLCASSSEVGNTIYFGEGSWLTVV.

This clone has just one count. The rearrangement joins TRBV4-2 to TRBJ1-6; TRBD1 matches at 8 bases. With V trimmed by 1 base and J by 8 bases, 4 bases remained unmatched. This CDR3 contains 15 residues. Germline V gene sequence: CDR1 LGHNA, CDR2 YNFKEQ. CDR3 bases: TGTGCCAGCAGCCAAGTTTTCAGGGGGCATTCACCCCTCCACTTT. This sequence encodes CASSQVFRGHSPLHF.

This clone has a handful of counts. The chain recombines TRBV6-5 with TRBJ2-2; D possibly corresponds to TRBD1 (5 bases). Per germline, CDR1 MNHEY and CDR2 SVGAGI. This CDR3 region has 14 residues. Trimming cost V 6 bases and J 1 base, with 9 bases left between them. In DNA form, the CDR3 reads TGTGCCAGCAGGGATCAGGGGAACACCGGGGAGCTGTTTTTT. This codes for CASRDQGNTGELFF.

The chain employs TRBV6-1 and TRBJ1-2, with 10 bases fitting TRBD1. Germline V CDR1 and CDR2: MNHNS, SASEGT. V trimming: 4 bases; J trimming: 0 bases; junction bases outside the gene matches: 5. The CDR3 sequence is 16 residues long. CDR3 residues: CASSGTGGKANYGYTF. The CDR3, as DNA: TGTGCCAGCAGTGGGACAGGGGGGAAAGCTAACTATGGCTACACCTTC.

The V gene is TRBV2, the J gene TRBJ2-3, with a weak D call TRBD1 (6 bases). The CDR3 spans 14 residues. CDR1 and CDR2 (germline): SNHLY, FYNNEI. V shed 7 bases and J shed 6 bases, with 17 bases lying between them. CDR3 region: CASNIRGTKDTQYF. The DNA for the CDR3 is TGTGCCAGCAATATAAGGGGGACCAAGGATACGCAGTATTTT.

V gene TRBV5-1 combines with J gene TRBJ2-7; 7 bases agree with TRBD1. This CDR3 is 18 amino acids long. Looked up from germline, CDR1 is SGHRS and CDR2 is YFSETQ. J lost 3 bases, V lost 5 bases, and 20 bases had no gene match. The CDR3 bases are TGCGCCAGCAGTACCAGTCCTAAGGGGGCAACTTTCGGCTACGAGCAGTACTTC. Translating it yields CASSTSPKGATFGYEQYF.